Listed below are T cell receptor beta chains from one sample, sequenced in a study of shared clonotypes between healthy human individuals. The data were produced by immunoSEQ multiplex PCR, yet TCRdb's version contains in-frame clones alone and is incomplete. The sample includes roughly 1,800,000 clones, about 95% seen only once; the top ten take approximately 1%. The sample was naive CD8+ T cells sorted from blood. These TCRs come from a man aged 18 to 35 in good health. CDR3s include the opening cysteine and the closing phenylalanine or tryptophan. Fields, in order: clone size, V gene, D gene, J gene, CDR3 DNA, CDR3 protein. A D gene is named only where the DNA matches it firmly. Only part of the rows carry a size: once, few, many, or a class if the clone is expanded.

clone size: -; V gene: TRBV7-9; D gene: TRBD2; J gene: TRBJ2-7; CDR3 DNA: TGTGCCAGCAGAAACACGGCGGGGGAGCTGCTTAGCGAGCAGTACTTC; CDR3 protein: CASRNTAGELLSEQYF
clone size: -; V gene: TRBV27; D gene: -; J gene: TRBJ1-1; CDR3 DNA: TGTGCCAGCAGTCGGGGGGCCGGGACTGAAGCTTTCTTT; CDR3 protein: CASSRGAGTEAFF
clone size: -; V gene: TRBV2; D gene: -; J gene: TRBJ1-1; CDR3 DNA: TGTGCCAGCAGTGAACAGGGAGGTGGGGACACTGAAGCTTTCTTT; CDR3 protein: CASSEQGGGDTEAFF
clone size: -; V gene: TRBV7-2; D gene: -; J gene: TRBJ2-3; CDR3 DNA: TGTGCCAGCAGCTTACATCACCTAGAACTACCAGATACGCAGTATTTT; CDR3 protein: CASSLHHLELPDTQYF
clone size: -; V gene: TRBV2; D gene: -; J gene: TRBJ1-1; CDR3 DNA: TGTGCCAGCAGTGACGTTACAGTATTTGGTGAAGCTTTCTTT; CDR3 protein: CASSDVTVFGEAFF
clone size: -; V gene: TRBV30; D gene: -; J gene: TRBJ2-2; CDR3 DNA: TGTGCCTGGACCCACTCGGGACTCCCTTTGGAGCTGTTTTTT; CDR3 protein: CAWTHSGLPLELFF
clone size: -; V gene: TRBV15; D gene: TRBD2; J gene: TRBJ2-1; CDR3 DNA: TGTGCCACCAGCGGAAGCGGGGTGAATGAGCAGTTCTTC; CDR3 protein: CATSGSGVNEQFF
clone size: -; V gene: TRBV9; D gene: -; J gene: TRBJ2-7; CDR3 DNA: TGTGCCAGCAGCGTAGCAGGAGGCCCTACCTACGAGCAGTACTTC; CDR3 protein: CASSVAGGPTYEQYF
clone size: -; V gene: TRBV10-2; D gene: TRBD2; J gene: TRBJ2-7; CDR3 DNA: TGCGCCAGCAGTGATCCGGGACTAGCGGGCCCCGGCGAGCAGTACTTC; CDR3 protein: CASSDPGLAGPGEQYF
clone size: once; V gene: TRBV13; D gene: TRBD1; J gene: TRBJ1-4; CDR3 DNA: TGTGCCAGCAGCCTACGGGACAGGGGTGAGGAAAAACTGTTTTTT; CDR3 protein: CASSLRDRGEEKLFF
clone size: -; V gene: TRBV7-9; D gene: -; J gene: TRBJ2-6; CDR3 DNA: TGTGCCAGCACCCACCCAACCCCAGGTATCTCTGGGGCCAACGTCCTGACTTTC; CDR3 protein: CASTHPTPGISGANVLTF
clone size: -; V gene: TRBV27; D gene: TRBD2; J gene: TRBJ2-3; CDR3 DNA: TGTGCCAGCAGTTTATGGGCTAGCGGGTTGGATACGCAGTATTTT; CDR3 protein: CASSLWASGLDTQYF
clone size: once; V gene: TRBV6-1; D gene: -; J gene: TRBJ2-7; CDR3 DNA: TGTGCCAGCAGTGAATTCGCAAGCTCCTACGAGCAGTACTTC; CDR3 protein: CASSEFASSYEQYF
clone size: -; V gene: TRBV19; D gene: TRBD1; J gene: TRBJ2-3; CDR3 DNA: TGTGCCAGTAGTATACCCCGGGACAGGGCCACAGATACGCAGTATTTT; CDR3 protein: CASSIPRDRATDTQYF
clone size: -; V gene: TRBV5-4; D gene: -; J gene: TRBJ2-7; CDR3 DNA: TGTGCCAGCAGCGACCGGGGGACTCTACAGTACTTC; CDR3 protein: CASSDRGTLQYF
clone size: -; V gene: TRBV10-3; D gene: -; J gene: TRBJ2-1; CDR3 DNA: TGTGCCATCAGTGGGGACGGGGACGTAGGTGAGAATGAGCAGTTCTTC; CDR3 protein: CAISGDGDVGENEQFF
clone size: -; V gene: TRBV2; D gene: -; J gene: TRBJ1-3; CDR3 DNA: TGTGCCAGCAGTGAAGCCCCGTGGGGGATAGGAAACACCATATATTTT; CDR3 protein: CASSEAPWGIGNTIYF
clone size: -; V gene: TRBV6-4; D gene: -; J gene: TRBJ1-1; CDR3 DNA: TGTGCCAGCAGTGACTCAATGCGGCGGGCTGAAGCTTTCTTT; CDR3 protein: CASSDSMRRAEAFF
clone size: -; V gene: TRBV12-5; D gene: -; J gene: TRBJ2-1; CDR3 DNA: TGTGCTAGTGGTTTGGTACTGAGCGGAGGGACCAATGAGCAGTTCTTC; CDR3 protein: CASGLVLSGGTNEQFF
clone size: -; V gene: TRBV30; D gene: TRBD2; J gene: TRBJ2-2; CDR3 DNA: TGTGCCTGGAGCTGGACTAGCGCCGGGGAGCTGTTTTTT; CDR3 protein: CAWSWTSAGELFF
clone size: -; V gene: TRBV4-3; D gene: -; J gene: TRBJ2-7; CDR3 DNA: TGCGCCAGCAGCCAAGATCTCGGAACTACCTACGAGCAGTACTTC; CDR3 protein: CASSQDLGTTYEQYF
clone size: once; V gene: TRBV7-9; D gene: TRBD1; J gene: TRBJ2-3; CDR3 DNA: TGTGCCAGCAGCTCCCAAGGGGGCATGGCAGCAGATACGCAGTATTTT; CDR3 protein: CASSSQGGMAADTQYF
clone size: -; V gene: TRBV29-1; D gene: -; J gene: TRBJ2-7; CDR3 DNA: TGCAGCGTTGAAGGTTTCCAGGGTCTACCCTACGAGCAGTACTTC; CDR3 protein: CSVEGFQGLPYEQYF
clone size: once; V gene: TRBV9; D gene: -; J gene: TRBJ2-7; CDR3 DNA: TGTGCCAGCAGCGATGGACAGTACGAGCAGTACTTC; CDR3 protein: CASSDGQYEQYF
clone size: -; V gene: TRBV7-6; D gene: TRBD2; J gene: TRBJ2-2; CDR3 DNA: TGTGCCAGCAGCTTTACCCTGGGGGAGGGGACCGGGGAGCTGTTTTTT; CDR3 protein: CASSFTLGEGTGELFF
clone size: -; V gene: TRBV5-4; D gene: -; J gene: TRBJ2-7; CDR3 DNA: TGTGCCAGCAGCTTGGAAGGGGCAGCGTCGGAGCAGTACTTC; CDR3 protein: CASSLEGAASEQYF
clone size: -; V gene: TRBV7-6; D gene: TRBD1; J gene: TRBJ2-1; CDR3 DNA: TGTGCCAGCAGCATAAATTGGGACAGCCACAATGAGCAGTTCTTC; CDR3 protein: CASSINWDSHNEQFF
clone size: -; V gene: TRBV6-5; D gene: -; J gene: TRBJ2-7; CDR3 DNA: TGTGCCAGCAGTTTTGGGCCCGGCGGCTACGAGCAGTACTTC; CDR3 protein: CASSFGPGGYEQYF
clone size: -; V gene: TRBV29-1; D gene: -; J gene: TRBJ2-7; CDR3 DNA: TGCAGCGTTGAAGAGTCAAGCTCCTACGAGCAGTACTTC; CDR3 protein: CSVEESSSYEQYF
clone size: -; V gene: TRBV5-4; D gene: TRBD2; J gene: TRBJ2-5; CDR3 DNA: TGTGCCAGCAGCCTCCCAGGAGCGGGGAGGGAGACCCAGTACTTC; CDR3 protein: CASSLPGAGRETQYF
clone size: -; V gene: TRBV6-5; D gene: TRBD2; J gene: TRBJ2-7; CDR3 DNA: TGTGCCAGCAGTCAAGGGACTAGCGGCCTCGAGCAGTACTTC; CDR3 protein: CASSQGTSGLEQYF
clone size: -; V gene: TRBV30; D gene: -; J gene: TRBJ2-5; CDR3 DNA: TGTGCCTTCGAAAGGGGCTCAGAGACCCAGTACTTC; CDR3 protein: CAFERGSETQYF
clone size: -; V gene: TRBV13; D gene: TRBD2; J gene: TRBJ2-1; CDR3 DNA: TGTGCCAGCAGCTCCCTCGATTCTAGCGGGGGTTCCTACAATGAGCAGTTCTTC; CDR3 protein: CASSSLDSSGGSYNEQFF
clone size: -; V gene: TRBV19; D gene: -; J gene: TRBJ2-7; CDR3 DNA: TGTGCCAGTACCCAACAGGCCGACCGGGGGCACGAGCAGTACTTC; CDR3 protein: CASTQQADRGHEQYF
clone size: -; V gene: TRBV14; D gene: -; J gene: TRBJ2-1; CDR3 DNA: TGTGCCAGCAGCCAAATTTTCGGGAACAATGAGCAGTTCTTC; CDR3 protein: CASSQIFGNNEQFF
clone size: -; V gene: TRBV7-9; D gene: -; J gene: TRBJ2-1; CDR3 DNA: TGTGCCAGCAGCGGAACTGGCACCTACAATGAGCAGTTCTTC; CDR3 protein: CASSGTGTYNEQFF
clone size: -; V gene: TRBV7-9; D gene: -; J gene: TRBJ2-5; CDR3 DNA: TGTGCCAGCAGCTTAGAGGTGGGAGGTCCGGAGACCCAGTACTTC; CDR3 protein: CASSLEVGGPETQYF
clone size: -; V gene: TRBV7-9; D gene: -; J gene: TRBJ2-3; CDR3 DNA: TGTGCCAGCCGAGAGGAGACCAGCACAGATACGCAGTATTTT; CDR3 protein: CASREETSTDTQYF